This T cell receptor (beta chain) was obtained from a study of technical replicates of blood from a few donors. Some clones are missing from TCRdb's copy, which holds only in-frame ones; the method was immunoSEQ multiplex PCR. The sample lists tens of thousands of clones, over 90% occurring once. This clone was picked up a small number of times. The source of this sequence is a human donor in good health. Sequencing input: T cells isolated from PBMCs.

The CDR3 DNA reads TGCAGCGTTACAGGGACTAGCGGGAGGGCCTGGGAAGAGACCCAGTACTTC. Translation gives CSVTGTSGRAWEETQYF. The rearrangement uses TRBV29-1 and TRBJ2-5, with TRBD2 identical over 16 bases. Germline V gives CDR1 SQVTM, CDR2 ANQGSEA. The CDR3 covers 17 residues. With V trimmed by 5 bases and J by 3 bases, 9 bases remained unmatched.